This TCR beta chain was captured in a study of blood T cell repertoires in COVID-19. Overall study: Whether acute or convalescent, the COVID-19 samples came from the United States, Italy and Spain.

Germline V gene lookup returns CDR1 SQVTM and CDR2 ANQGSEA. CDR3 size: 13 residues. Trimming left V 0 bases short and J 2 bases short, with 7 bases between. In the authors' methods: Reference gene primer amplification yielded estimated nucleated cell counts. Some clones are missing from TCRdb's copy, which holds only in-frame ones; the method was immunoSEQ multiplex PCR. V and J calls and clone size come straight from that table; D and trimming were deduced from the DNA. The sample lists 80,000 to 130,000 clones; roughly nine tenths were seen once. The TCR originated in a man in his 60s with acute or convalescent COVID-19. The specimen was peripheral blood. The chain couples TRBV29-1 to TRBJ1-2; D is unclear. The CDR3 protein is CSVEDPRNYGYTF. CDR3 coding DNA: TGCAGCGTTGAAGATCCCAGGAACTATGGCTACACCTTC.